The 26 T cell receptor beta chains below all came from one sample that was sequenced in a study of cytomegalovirus exposure and HLA in healthy donors listed by TCRdb under 2017. Library preparation employed the immunoSEQ multiplex PCR assay. For the multiplex PCR, a mixture combining 60 forward primers for TCR Vbeta segments and 13 reverse primers for TCR Jbeta segments was used. TCRdb's version of the immuneACCESS table is confined to in-frame rearrangements and falls short of the full clone set. An unresolved V gene accounts for under half of the shortfall where checked; the remainder is of unknown origin. The sample table lists approximately 100,000 clones, 76% of them with a count of one. The top ten constitute roughly 4% of the sample. Sequenced material: PBMCs. The receptors were sampled from a man aged 40-55 years in good health and CMV-seronegative.

This chain connects TRBV2 to TRBJ2-1; D is possibly TRBD1 (6 bases). V lost 4 bases, J lost 2 bases, and 18 bases lay in between. Per the germline V gene, CDR1 is SNHLY and CDR2 is FYNNEI. CDR3 length: 17 amino acids. The CDR3 loop is CASSARVQGTTYNEQFF. The CDR3 DNA is TGTGCCAGCAGTGCACGGGTTCAGGGGACCACCTACAATGAGCAGTTCTTC.

The V gene is TRBV13, the J gene TRBJ1-2; 7 bases align to TRBD1. The trim removed 10 bases at V and 1 base at J, leaving 9 bases unmatched. CDR3 length: 14 residues. In germline, CDR1 is PRHDT, CDR2 FYEKMQ (reference sequence). Here the CDR3 DNA reads TGTGCCACCACCCCGGGACAGTATAACTATGGCTACACCTTC. This translates into CATTPGQYNYGYTF.

DNA of the CDR3: TGTGCCAGCAGTTACTCGGGGAGGGACGATGAGCAGTTCTTC. It is translated as CASSYSGRDDEQFF. V usage is TRBV6-5 and J usage is TRBJ2-1; 7 positions agree with TRBD2. From germline, CDR1 is MNHEY and CDR2 SVGAGI. V lost 0 bases, J lost 8 bases, and 4 bases stayed unmatched. This CDR3 spans 14 amino acids.

This clone turned up a few times. The rearrangement links TRBV20-1 to TRBJ1-1; 7 positions agree with TRBD1. Germline CDR1 is DFQATT and CDR2 is SNEGSKA (reference sequence). The CDR3 contains 10 residues. The V segment lost 5 bases and the J segment 7 bases; nucleotides outside the gene matches: 1. This CDR3 reads CSARDSEAFF. The CDR3 DNA reads TGCAGTGCTCGGGACAGTGAAGCTTTCTTT.

As to this clone: Different DNA sequences within this sample yield the same CDR3. The V gene is TRBV27, the J gene TRBJ2-3; 9 nucleotides match TRBD1. Per the germline V gene, CDR1 is MNHEY and CDR2 is SMNVEV (reference sequence). The trim removed 0 bases at V and 3 bases at J, leaving 1 base unmatched. The CDR3 runs to 15 residues. CDR3 region: CASSLSGTGTDTQYF. The DNA of the CDR3 is TGTGCCAGCAGTTTATCGGGGACAGGGACAGATACGCAGTATTTT.

This clone has only a few counts. V is TRBV2 and J is TRBJ2-3; D ambiguous. V was trimmed by 5 bases and J by 7 bases, leaving 4 bases between them. The germline CDR1 and CDR2 sequences are SNHLY and FYNNEI. The CDR3 has 10 amino acids. The CDR3 sequence: CASSSNTQYF. The CDR3, as DNA: TGTGCCAGCAGTTCAAATACGCAGTATTTT. Complete variable domain (other parts from reference TRBV2 and TRBJ2-3): EPEVTQTPSHQVTQMGQEVILRCVPISNHLYFYWYRQILGQKVEFLVSFYNNEISEKSEIFDDQFSVERPDGSNFTLKIRSTKLEDSAMYFCASSSNTQYFGPGTRLTVL.

V and J are TRBV19 and TRBJ1-1; no reliable D call. V dropped 6 bases and J dropped 4 bases, with 15 bases sitting between them. Germline V gene data show CDR1 as LNHDA and CDR2 as SQIVND (reference sequence). CDR3 length equals 14 residues. The CDR3 loop is CASSRSEGGTEAFF. The CDR3 DNA reads as TGTGCCAGTAGCCGATCGGAAGGAGGCACTGAAGCTTTCTTT.

The genes are TRBV2 and TRBJ2-5; D call uncertain. This CDR3 contains 15 residues. V shed 6 bases and J shed 5 bases, with 19 bases lying between them. From germline, CDR1 is SNHLY and CDR2 FYNNEI. The CDR3: CASRTAVGRRETQYF. DNA of the CDR3: TGTGCCAGCAGGACGGCAGTGGGCCGAAGGGAGACCCAGTACTTC.

The J gene is TRBJ1-2, the V gene TRBV28; D possibly corresponds to TRBD1 (5 bases). The CDR3 runs to 13 residues. Germline V gene sequence: CDR1 MDHEN, CDR2 SYDVKM. The V and J ends lost 5 bases and 8 bases respectively, with 15 bases between them. The DNA for the CDR3 is TGTGCCAGCAGTCGACAGCTGTTAATGGGCTACACCTTC. The encoded protein is CASSRQLLMGYTF.

The V call is TRBV28, the J call TRBJ2-1; the match to TRBD2 covers 9 bases. This CDR3 is 15 amino acids long. Trimming took 4 bases from V and 6 from J; bases not matched to a gene: 7. From germline, CDR1 is MDHEN and CDR2 SYDVKM. This CDR3 is CASSSSAGGRNEQFF. DNA for the CDR3: TGTGCCAGCAGTTCCTCAGCGGGGGGACGCAATGAGCAGTTCTTC.

The genes are TRBV29-1 and TRBJ1-1, with D perhaps matching TRBD1 (5 bases). CDR3 length: 13 residues. V was shortened by 3 bases and J by 1 base, with 9 bases between the two germline ends. Germline CDR1 and CDR2: SQVTM and ANQGSEA. The CDR3 nucleotides read TGCAGCGTTGAGGCCGGACAGAACACTGAAGCTTTCTTT. It yields the protein CSVEAGQNTEAFF.

This chain connects TRBV9 to TRBJ2-5, with 11 nucleotides matching TRBD1. Germline CDR1 reads SGDLS; CDR2 reads YYNGEE. The CDR3 covers 14 residues. Germline trimming cut 3 bases from V and 5 bases from J; bases unmatched to any gene: 3. CDR3 nucleotides: TGTGCCAGCAGCGCCCGGGACAGGGGGGAGACCCAGTACTTC. This codes for CASSARDRGETQYF.

This clone turned up a few times. The chain is built from TRBV15 and TRBJ1-2, with 8 bases fitting TRBD1. The CDR3 extends over 15 amino acids. Germline CDR1 reads LNHNV; CDR2 reads YYDKDF (reference sequence). The ends lost 1 base at V and 5 bases at J; junction bases unmatched: 6. The CDR3 protein is CATSRGVQGAYGYTF. For the CDR3, the DNA is TGTGCCACCAGCAGAGGCGTTCAGGGGGCATATGGCTACACCTTC.

V is TRBV6-5 and J is TRBJ2-3, with TRBD2 identical over 9 bases. This CDR3 is built from 16 residues. After removal of 2 bases from V and 6 bases from J, the junction contained 9 bases not matched to a gene. Germline CDR1 is MNHEY and CDR2 is SVGAGI. Here the CDR3 reads CASSYEGAGGYDTQYF. The CDR3, as DNA: TGTGCCAGCAGTTACGAGGGAGCGGGGGGTTACGATACGCAGTATTTT.

The chain couples TRBV6-5 to TRBJ2-7; D might be TRBD2 (5 bases). Trimming cost V 5 bases and J 3 bases, with 11 bases left between them. CDR1 MNHEY and CDR2 SVGAGI come from the germline V gene. The CDR3 runs 13 residues. The CDR3 nucleotides read TGTGCCAGCAGTCCCGGCGAGGGCTACGAGCAGTACGTC. It yields the protein CASSPGEGYEQYV.

This chain connects TRBV4-3 to TRBJ2-1, with D perhaps TRBD2 (5 bases). V lost 0 bases and J lost 2, with 8 bases in between. Germline CDR1 is LGHNA and CDR2 is YSLEER. The CDR3 sequence is 15 residues long. CDR3 DNA sequence: TGCGCCAGCAGCCAAGACGGGGTAACCTACAATGAGCAGTTCTTC. Amino acid sequence: CASSQDGVTYNEQFF.

The gene calls are TRBV13 and TRBJ2-1, with D perhaps TRBD1 (7 bases). Germline CDR1 is PRHDT and CDR2 is FYEKMQ (reference sequence). Between the trimmed V and J ends, which lost 0 bases and 14 bases, there was a span of 20 bases. The length of the CDR3 is 15 residues. This CDR3 is CASSLGGGGGPGEFF. The CDR3 bases are TGTGCCAGCAGCTTAGGGGGAGGAGGGGGCCCTGGGGAGTTCTTC.

In this sample, this clone turned up once. The chain recombines TRBV19 with TRBJ1-5; D is perhaps TRBD1 (6 bases). V shed 1 base and J shed 5 bases, with 9 bases lying between them. This CDR3 is built from 14 residues. In germline, CDR1 is LNHDA, CDR2 SQIVND (reference sequence). The CDR3 spells CASSIVRGDQPQHF. CDR3 bases: TGTGCCAGTAGTATAGTCAGGGGAGATCAGCCCCAGCATTTT.

This chain links TRBV18 with TRBJ1-2; 7 positions match TRBD1. The CDR3 contains 15 residues. The V segment lost 2 bases and the J segment 0 bases; nucleotides outside the gene matches: 3. Germline loops: CDR1 KGHSH, CDR2 LQKENI. The CDR3 region has the DNA TGTGCCAGCTCACCATGGGACAGCGCTAACTATGGCTACACCTTC. This gives the protein CASSPWDSANYGYTF.

This rearrangement joins TRBV7-2 to TRBJ2-7, with D maybe TRBD1 (6 bases). The germline CDR1 and CDR2 sequences are SGHTA and FQGNSA. V was cut by 6 bases and J by 6 bases, with 15 bases left in between. The CDR3 has 13 residues. DNA for the CDR3: TGTGCCAGCAGACCGCAGACAGGAAGCGAGCAGTACGTC. As protein: CASRPQTGSEQYV.

In its sample, this clone is medium-sized. The chain links TRBV19 to TRBJ1-2; TRBD1 is a possible D gene (6 bases). The germline CDR1 and CDR2 sequences are LNHDA and SQIVND (reference sequence). The length of the CDR3 is 13 residues. V dropped 4 bases and J dropped 8 bases, with 14 bases sitting between them. The CDR3 is CASSTRTVHGYTF. CDR3 nucleotide sequence: TGTGCCAGTAGTACAAGGACAGTACACGGCTACACCTTC.

The chain recombines TRBV7-2 with TRBJ2-3, with 7 bases identical to TRBD2. CDR1 and CDR2 (germline): SGHTA, FQGNSA. Trimming cost V 4 bases and J 2 bases; bases outside gene matches: 6. CDR3 length: 15 residues. The CDR3 region is CASSSGTTFTDTQYF. The CDR3, as DNA: TGTGCCAGCAGCTCCGGGACTACCTTCACAGATACGCAGTATTTT.

This clone came up a few times. The V call is TRBV2, the J call TRBJ1-1; 9 bases line up with TRBD1. The CDR3 sequence is 14 residues long. CDR1 and CDR2 from the germline V gene are SNHLY and FYNNEI. Trimming cost V 5 bases and J 5 bases; bases outside gene matches: 6. The CDR3 bases are TGTGCCAGCAGTACCGGACAGGGGAGGACTGAAGCTTTCTTT. Encoded protein: CASSTGQGRTEAFF.

The chain couples TRBV9 to TRBJ2-7; 9 nucleotides align to TRBD2. Germline loops: CDR1 SGDLS, CDR2 YYNGEE. The V segment lost 0 bases and the J segment 7 bases; nucleotides outside the gene matches: 8. The CDR3 sequence is 15 residues long. The CDR3 DNA sequence: TGTGCCAGCAGCGTAGAGGCGGGGGGGCCAGAAGAGCAGTACGTC. Translated, it gives CASSVEAGGPEEQYV.

The V call is TRBV5-6, the J call TRBJ2-3, with a weak D call TRBD2 (7 bases). Germline V gives CDR1 SGHDT, CDR2 YYEEEE. Trimming removed 5 bases at V and 1 base at J, with 11 bases between. CDR3 length: 14 amino acids. The CDR3 DNA reads as TGTGCCAGCAGTCGGGGGGCCGGCACAGATACGCAGTATTTT. Residues: CASSRGAGTDTQYF.

This chain joins TRBV7-9 and TRBJ1-2; maybe TRBD1 (5 bases). Trimming took off 6 bases at V and 8 bases at J, with 25 bases between the two ends. Germline-derived CDR1 and CDR2 are SEHNR and FQNEAQ (reference sequence). The CDR3 loop spans 16 amino acids. CDR3 DNA sequence: TGTGCCAGCAGACCTGGCTCAGGTTGGGGCGCAGGCGGCTACACCTTC. It encodes CASRPGSGWGAGGYTF.